This T cell receptor beta chain is from a study of neoadjuvant anti-PD-1 for oral cavity cancer. TCRdb keeps only in-frame clones here, not all; method: immunoSEQ multiplex PCR. Of about 81,000 clones listed, approximately 80% are singletons. Study findings and constraints: Higher pretreatment blood Treg/Th17 ratios correlated with higher pretreatment blood and lower post-treatment tumor TCRbeta clonality.

Blood cells were analyzed directly, without culture or expansion. To note about this clone: Its specificity is not known.

This specimen was PBMCs, taken before nivolumab (anti-PD-1) treatment. This receptor was identified in a person between 40 and 85 years old with oral cavity squamous cell carcinoma.

The CDR3 nucleotides are TGTGCCAGCAGCTTAGGAGGAACAGATACGCAGTATTTT. Protein product: CASSLGGTDTQYF. The chain couples TRBV7-6 to TRBJ2-3; no clear D. Germline V gene lookup returns CDR1 SGHVS and CDR2 FNYEAQ. Trimming left V 1 base short and J 3 bases short, with 5 bases between. This CDR3 spans 13 amino acids.